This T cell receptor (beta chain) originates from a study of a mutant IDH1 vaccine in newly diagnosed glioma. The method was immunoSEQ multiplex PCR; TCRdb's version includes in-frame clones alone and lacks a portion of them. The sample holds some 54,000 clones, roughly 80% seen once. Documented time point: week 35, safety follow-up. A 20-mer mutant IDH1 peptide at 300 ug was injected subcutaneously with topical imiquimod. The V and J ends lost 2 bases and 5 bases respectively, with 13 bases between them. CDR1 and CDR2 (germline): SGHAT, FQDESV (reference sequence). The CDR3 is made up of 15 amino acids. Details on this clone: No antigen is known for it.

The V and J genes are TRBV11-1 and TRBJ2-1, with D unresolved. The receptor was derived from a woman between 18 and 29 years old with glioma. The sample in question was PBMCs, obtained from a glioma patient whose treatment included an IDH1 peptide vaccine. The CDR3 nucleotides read TGTGCCAGCAGCTTATCTCGGAGATTTCACAATGAGCAGTTCTTC. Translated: CASSLSRRFHNEQFF.